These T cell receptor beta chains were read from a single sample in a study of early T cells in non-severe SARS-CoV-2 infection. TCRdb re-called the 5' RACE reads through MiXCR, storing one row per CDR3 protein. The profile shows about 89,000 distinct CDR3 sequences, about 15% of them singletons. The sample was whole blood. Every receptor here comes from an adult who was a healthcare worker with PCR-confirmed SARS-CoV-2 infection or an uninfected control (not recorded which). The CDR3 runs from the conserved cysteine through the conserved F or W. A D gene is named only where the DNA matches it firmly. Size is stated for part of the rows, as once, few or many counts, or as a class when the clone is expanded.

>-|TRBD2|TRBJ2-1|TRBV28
CASSGGLAGALLSYNEQFF
TGTGCCAGCAGTGGGGGACTAGCGGGGGCCCTCTTGTCCTACAATGAGCAGTTCTTC
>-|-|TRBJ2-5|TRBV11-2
CASSRGSKETQYF
TGTGCCAGCAGCCGGGGTTCAAAGGAGACCCAGTACTTC
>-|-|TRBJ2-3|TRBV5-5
CASSVPGPTDTQYF
TGTGCCAGCAGCGTTCCGGGACCGACAGATACGCAGTATTTT
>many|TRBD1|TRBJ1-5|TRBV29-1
CSVGAGGSNQPQHF
TGCAGCGTGGGGGCAGGGGGCAGCAATCAGCCCCAGCATTTT
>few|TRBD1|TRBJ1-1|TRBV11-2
CASSWEGQANTEAFF
TGTGCCAGCAGCTGGGAAGGACAGGCGAACACTGAAGCTTTCTTT
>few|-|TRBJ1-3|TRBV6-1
CASREAGGNTIYF
TGTGCCAGCAGGGAAGCAGGCGGAAACACCATATATTTT
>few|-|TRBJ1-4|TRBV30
CAWSVLLGREKLFF
TGTGCCTGGAGTGTACTTCTGGGGCGTGAAAAACTGTTTTTT
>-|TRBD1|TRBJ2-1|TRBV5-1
CASSLGGQRNNEQFF
TGCGCCAGCAGCTTGGGGGGACAGAGAAACAATGAGCAGTTCTTC
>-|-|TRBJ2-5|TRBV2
CASRGGGGQETQYF
TGTGCCAGCAGAGGAGGGGGAGGGCAAGAGACCCAGTACTTC
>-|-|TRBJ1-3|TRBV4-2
CASSQQGNVGNTIYF
TGTGCCAGCAGCCAACAGGGGAACGTTGGAAACACCATATATTTT
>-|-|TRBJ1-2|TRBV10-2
CASGSFNYGYTF
TGCGCCAGCGGCAGCTTTAACTATGGCTACACCTTC
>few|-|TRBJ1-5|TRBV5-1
CASSLGAGSNQPQHF
TGCGCCAGCAGCTTAGGGGCGGGGAGCAATCAGCCCCAGCATTTT
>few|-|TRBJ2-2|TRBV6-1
CARQGGGELFF
TGTGCCAGACAGGGAGGCGGGGAGCTGTTTTTT
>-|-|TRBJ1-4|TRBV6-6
CASSYGRGANEKLFF
TGTGCCAGCAGTTATGGGAGGGGTGCCAATGAAAAACTGTTTTTT
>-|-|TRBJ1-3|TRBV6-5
CASSNPSGSGNTIYF
TGTGCCAGCAGTAATCCTTCTGGGAGCGGAAACACCATATATTTT
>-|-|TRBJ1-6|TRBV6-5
CASSSSYNSPLHF
TGTGCCAGCAGTTCCTCTTATAATTCACCCCTCCACTTT
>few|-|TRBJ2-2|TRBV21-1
CASSSDTIGELFF
TGTGCCAGCAGCAGCGACACAATCGGGGAGCTGTTTTTT
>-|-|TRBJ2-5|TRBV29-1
CSGATIQETQYF
TGCAGCGGCGCAACCATCCAAGAGACCCAGTACTTC
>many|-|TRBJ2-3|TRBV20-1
CSARGWPKNRDTQYF
TGCAGTGCTAGAGGGTGGCCTAAAAATAGAGATACGCAGTATTTT
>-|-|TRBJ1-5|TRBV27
CASGLEGQPQHF
TGTGCCAGCGGCCTAGAGGGCCAGCCCCAGCATTTT
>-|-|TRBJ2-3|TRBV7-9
CASSQGGSF
TGTGCCAGCAGCCAGGGGGGGTCTTTT
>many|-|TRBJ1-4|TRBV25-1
CASSGFGQPNEKLFF
TGTGCCAGCAGTGGTTTCGGGCAGCCTAATGAAAAACTGTTTTTT
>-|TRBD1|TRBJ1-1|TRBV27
CASRSVRGLGDTEAFF
TGTGCCAGCAGGAGCGTCAGGGGGCTTGGGGACACTGAAGCTTTCTTT
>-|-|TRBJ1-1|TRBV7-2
CASRPSQGNTEAFF
TGTGCCAGCAGACCGTCTCAGGGAAACACTGAAGCTTTCTTT
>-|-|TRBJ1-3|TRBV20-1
CSARGAFGNTIYF
TGCAGTGCTAGAGGAGCTTTTGGAAACACCATATATTTT
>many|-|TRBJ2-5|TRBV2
CASSVRGSEETQYF
TGTGCCAGCAGTGTAAGGGGATCCGAAGAGACCCAGTACTTC
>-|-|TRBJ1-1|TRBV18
CASSPGRQANTEAFF
TGTGCCAGCTCACCCGGACGACAGGCTAACACTGAAGCTTTCTTT
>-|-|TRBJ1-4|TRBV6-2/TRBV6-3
CASSYVGSNEKLFF
TGTGCCAGCAGTTACGTGGGAAGTAATGAAAAACTGTTTTTT
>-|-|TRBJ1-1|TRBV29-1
CSVRPDKAFF
TGCAGCGTGCGGCCAGATAAAGCTTTCTTT
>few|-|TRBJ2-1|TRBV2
CASSPAGQLRNEQFF
TGTGCCAGCAGTCCGGCGGGGCAACTACGCAATGAGCAGTTCTTC
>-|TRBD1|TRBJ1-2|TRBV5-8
CASSYHPGGQGMRYGYTF
TGTGCCAGCAGCTACCATCCAGGAGGACAGGGGATGCGGTATGGCTACACCTTC
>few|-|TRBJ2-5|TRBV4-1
CASSQVAGISRETQYF
TGCGCCAGCAGCCAAGTCGCAGGGATAAGTCGAGAGACCCAGTACTTC
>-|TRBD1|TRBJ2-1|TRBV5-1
CASSKDRGLEQFF
TGCGCCAGCAGCAAGGACAGGGGGCTTGAGCAGTTCTTC
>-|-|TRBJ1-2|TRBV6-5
CASRRPGSVAGGYTF
TGTGCCAGCAGGCGTCCGGGATCCGTAGCGGGTGGCTACACCTTC
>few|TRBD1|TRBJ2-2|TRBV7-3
CASSLSPSFGGGQGRTGELFF
TGTGCCAGCAGCTTATCCCCCAGCTTTGGAGGCGGACAGGGAAGGACCGGGGAGCTGTTTTTT
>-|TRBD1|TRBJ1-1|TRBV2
CASSVNWGQGTERNTEAFF
TGTGCCAGCAGTGTTAATTGGGGACAGGGGACAGAACGAAACACTGAAGCTTTCTTT
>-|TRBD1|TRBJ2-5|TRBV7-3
CASSLGQGDETQYF
TGTGCCAGCAGCCTGGGACAGGGGGACGAGACCCAGTACTTC
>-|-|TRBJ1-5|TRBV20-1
CSARPDVGRSNQPQHF
TGCAGTGCTAGACCCGATGTAGGACGGAGCAATCAGCCCCAGCATTTT
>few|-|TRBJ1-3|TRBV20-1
CSARPSSGGQASSGNTIYF
TGCAGTGCCCGTCCGAGTTCGGGGGGGCAGGCCTCCTCTGGAAACACCATATATTTT
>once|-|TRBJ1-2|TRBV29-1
CSVGDNYGYTF
TGCAGCGTTGGGGATAACTATGGCTACACCTTC
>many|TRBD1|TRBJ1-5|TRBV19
CASSFSRGSNQPQHF
TGTGCCAGTAGTTTTTCCAGGGGGAGCAATCAGCCCCAGCATTTT
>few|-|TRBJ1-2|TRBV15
CATSPDSYGYTF
TGTGCCACCAGCCCGGATTCCTATGGCTACACCTTC
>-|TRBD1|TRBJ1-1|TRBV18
CASSAGTGNTEAFF
TGTGCCAGCTCAGCCGGGACAGGGAACACTGAAGCTTTCTTT
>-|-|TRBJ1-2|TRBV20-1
CSARSVYYGYTF
TGCAGTGCTAGGTCGGTCTATTATGGCTACACCTTC
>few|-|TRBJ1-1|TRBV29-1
CSVDEGLNTEAFF
TGCAGCGTTGATGAGGGCCTGAACACTGAAGCTTTCTTT
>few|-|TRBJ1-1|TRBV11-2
CASSLEVGTNTEAFF
TGTGCCAGCAGCTTAGAGGTGGGAACAAACACTGAAGCTTTCTTT
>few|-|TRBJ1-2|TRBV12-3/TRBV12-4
CASRSRGVYGYTF
TGTGCCAGCAGGTCACGCGGAGTTTATGGCTACACCTTC
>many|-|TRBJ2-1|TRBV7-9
CASTLVLGSSYNEQFF
TGTGCCAGCACCCTAGTATTGGGAAGCTCCTACAATGAGCAGTTCTTC
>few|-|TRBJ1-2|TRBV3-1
CASSQGGTNYGYTF
TGTGCCAGCAGCCAAGGAGGAACTAACTATGGCTACACCTTC
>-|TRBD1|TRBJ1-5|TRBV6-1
CASSGQGESNQPQHF
TGTGCCAGCAGCGGACAGGGGGAAAGCAATCAGCCCCAGCATTTT
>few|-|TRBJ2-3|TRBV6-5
CASSYSGVTDTQYF
TGTGCCAGCAGTTACTCAGGGGTCACAGATACGCAGTATTTT
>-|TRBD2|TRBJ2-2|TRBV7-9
CASSLQTSSAGELFF
TGTGCCAGCAGCTTACAGACTAGCTCTGCCGGGGAGCTGTTTTTT
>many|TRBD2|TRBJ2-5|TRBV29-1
CSVEGLAGPKTQYF
TGCAGCGTTGAAGGACTAGCGGGACCCAAGACCCAGTACTTC